This T cell receptor (beta chain) was retrieved from a study of T cell changes during pregnancy in multiple sclerosis. Only in-frame clones appear in the TCRdb table, and some are missing; sequencing was by immunoSEQ multiplex PCR. The sample contains fewer than 80,000 clones, around 92% of which appear only once. Trimming took 3 bases from V and 4 from J, leaving 3 bases between them. Per the germline V gene, CDR1 is MNHNS and CDR2 is SASEGT. The CDR3 is made up of 11 amino acids. The chain combines TRBV6-1 with TRBJ1-2; the D is unclear. The sequence came from a female donor in good health, enrolled as a control in a pregnancy study. Sequenced here: peripheral blood, sampled in the first trimester of pregnancy. The CDR3 region is CASSDIYGYTF. CDR3 DNA: TGTGCCAGCAGTGACATCTATGGCTACACCTTC.